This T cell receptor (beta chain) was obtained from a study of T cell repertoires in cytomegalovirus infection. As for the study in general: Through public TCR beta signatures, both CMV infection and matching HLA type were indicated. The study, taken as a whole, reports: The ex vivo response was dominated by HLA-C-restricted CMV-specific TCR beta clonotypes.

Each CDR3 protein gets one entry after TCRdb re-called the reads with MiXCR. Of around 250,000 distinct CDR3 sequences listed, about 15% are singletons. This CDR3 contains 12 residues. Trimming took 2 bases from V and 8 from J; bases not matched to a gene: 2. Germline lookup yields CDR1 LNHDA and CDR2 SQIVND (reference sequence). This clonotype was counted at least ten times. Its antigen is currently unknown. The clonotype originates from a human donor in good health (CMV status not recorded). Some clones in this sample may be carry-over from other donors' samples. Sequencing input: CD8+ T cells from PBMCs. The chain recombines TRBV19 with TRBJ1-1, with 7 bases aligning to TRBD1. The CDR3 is CASSIHRGEAFF. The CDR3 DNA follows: TGTGCCAGTAGTATACACAGGGGAGAAGCTTTCTTT. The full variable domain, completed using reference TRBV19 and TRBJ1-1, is DGGITQSPKYLFRKEGQNVTLSCEQNLNHDAMYWYRQDPGQGLRLIYYSQIVNDFQKGDIAEGYSVSREKKESFPLTVTSAQKNPTAFYLCASSIHRGEAFFGQGTRLTVV.